The clone carrying this T cell receptor (beta chain) was picked up a small number of times. The antigen is undetermined. Since all of the isolated RNA was reverse transcribed, expressed TCRB transcripts were what got sequenced. Approximately 3.5 million reads per sample on average were obtained from naive, central memory and regulatory T cell samples. Repertoires were generated with immunoSEQ multiplex PCR, while TCRdb's copy carries only in-frame clones and drops some. The sample shows under 300,000 clones, around 20% of them seen only once. These data originate in a study of beta chain features in type 1 diabetes. Study outcomes and limitations: In all four CD4+ subsets, TCRB CDR3 length was significantly, moderately reduced in type 1 diabetes.

The receptor comes from a woman aged 40 to 49 with type 1 diabetes. Sample: naive CD4+ T cells from blood.

CDR3 coding DNA: TGTGCCAGCAATCAACCGGGACAGGGGAACGAGCAGTACTTC. This gives the protein CASNQPGQGNEQYF. V gene TRBV28 combines with J gene TRBJ2-7; TRBD1 matches at 10 bases. V lost 7 bases and J lost 5; bases outside the gene matches: 8. The CDR3 runs to 14 residues. Germline CDR1 reads MDHEN; CDR2 reads SYDVKM.